This T cell receptor (beta chain) was captured by sequencing in a study of Graves' ophthalmopathy and Graves' hyperthyroidism. Germline V gene sequence: CDR1 SNHLY, CDR2 FYNNEI. J was trimmed by 3 bases and V by 6 bases; bases with no gene match: 3. This CDR3 is 14 amino acids long. This clonotype showed up many times. Its antigen is still unknown. As the template, RNA transcripts were used to amplify TCR beta CDR3 regions. The workflow started with a first-round RT-PCR run with HTBI primers and then moved on to a second-round multiplex PCR. TCRdb analysed the multiplex PCR reads with MiXCR anew, one entry per CDR3 protein. The sample lists approximately 410,000 distinct CDR3 sequences, just over 15% occurring once. Study findings and constraints: Detection in blood was also observed for most expanded thyroid clonotypes above 0.001 frequency.

This clonotype was obtained from a woman between 18 and 30 years old with stable Graves' hyperthyroidism. The sequencing sample was made of peripheral blood. The V gene is TRBV2, the J gene TRBJ2-2, with 8 bases identical to TRBD1. The CDR3 region has the DNA TGTGCCAGCAGACGACAGGGGCACACCGGGGAGCTGTTTTTT. Translation: CASRRQGHTGELFF.